The sequence of this T cell receptor beta chain was determined in a study of regulatory T cells in long-lasting Graves disease. Whole-study findings and limits: Persistent disease samples used TRBV28, TRBJ1-2 and TRBJ2-5 preferentially. Samples came from peripheral blood alone, without thyroid tissue.

Time point specified: newly diagnosed GD, antithyroid drugs for less than 3 months. PBMC-derived RNA was used for the TCR library. Through Arm-PCR of CDR3 regions and iRepertoire HTBI primers, TCR beta libraries were built. One entry per CDR3 protein results from TCRdb running MiXCR on the multiplex PCR reads. This table holds about 400,000 distinct CDR3 sequences, around 16% found once. V lost 4 bases to trimming and J lost 7 bases, with 15 bases between them. The CDR3 is 14 amino acids. From germline, CDR1 is SNHLY and CDR2 FYNNEI. This clonotype was observed at least ten times. Its antigen remains unidentified.

The genes are TRBV2 and TRBJ2-3, with D possibly being TRBD2 (6 bases). This clonotype was obtained from a female donor with Graves disease. This material consisted of peripheral blood mononuclear cells (PBMCs), taken at new diagnosis, from a patient treated with antithyroid drugs. The CDR3 DNA reads as TGTGCCAGCAGTGGAGGGACTCCCGGGAATACGCAGTATTTT. The encoded protein is CASSGGTPGNTQYF.